This TCR beta chain was obtained from a study of shared clonotypes between healthy human individuals. Free of recent acute infections or vaccinations, the donors were healthy HIV-negative adults. In the authors' methods: Filtering of immunoSEQ junctional sequences could not match full-length read filtering. Libraries were prepared by immunoSEQ multiplex PCR; TCRdb keeps only in-frame clonotypes and omits some of them. V and J calls plus clone size are reproduced from that table; the DNA served to infer D and trimming. The data hold fewer than 600,000 clones, with about four fifths observed a single time. Germline loops: CDR1 LNHNV, CDR2 YYDKDF (reference sequence). The V gene end was trimmed by 0 bases and the J gene end by 3 bases; junction bases not matched to a gene: 7. This CDR3 comprises 17 residues.

This receptor was taken from a woman aged 40 to 50 in good health. Some clones in this sample may be carry-over from other donors' samples. Sequencing was carried out using PBMCs. The chain employs TRBV15 and TRBJ2-1, with 8 nucleotides matching TRBD2. DNA of the CDR3: TGTGCCACCAGCAGAGAATATGGCGGGAGGAGCTACAATGAGCAGTTCTTC. It specifies CATSREYGGRSYNEQFF.